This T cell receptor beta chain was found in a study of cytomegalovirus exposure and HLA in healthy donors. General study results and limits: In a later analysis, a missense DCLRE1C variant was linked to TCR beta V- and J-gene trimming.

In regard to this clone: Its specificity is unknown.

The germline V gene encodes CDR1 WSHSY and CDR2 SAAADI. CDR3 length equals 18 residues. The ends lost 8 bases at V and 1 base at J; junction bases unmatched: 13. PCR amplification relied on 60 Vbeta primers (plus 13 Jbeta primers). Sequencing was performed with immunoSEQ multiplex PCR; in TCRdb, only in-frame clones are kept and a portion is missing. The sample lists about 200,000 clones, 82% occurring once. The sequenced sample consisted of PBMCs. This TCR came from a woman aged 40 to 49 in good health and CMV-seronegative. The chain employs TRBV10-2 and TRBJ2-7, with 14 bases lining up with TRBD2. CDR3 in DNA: TGCGCCAGCCAAAAGAGCGGGACTAGCGGGAGTTCATCCTACGAGCAGTACTTC. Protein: CASQKSGTSGSSSYEQYF.